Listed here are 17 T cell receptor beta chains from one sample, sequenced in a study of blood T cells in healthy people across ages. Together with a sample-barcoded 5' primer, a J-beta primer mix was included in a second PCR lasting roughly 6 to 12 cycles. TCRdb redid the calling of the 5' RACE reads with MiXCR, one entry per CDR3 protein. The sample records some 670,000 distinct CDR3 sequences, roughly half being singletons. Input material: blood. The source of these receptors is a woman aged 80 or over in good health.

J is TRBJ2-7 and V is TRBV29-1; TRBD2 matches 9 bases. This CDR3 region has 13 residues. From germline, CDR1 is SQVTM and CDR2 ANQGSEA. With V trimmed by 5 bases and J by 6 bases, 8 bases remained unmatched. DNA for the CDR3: TGCAGCGTTACGCGGGAGGGCCGGTTCGAGCAGTACTTC. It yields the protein CSVTREGRFEQYF.

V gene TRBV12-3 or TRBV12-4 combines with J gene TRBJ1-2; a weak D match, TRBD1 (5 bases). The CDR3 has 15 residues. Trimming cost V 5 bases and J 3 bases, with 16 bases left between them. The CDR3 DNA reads TGTGCCAGCAGTCGGTGGGGGGTTCGGGACTATGGCTACACCTTC. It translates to CASSRWGVRDYGYTF.

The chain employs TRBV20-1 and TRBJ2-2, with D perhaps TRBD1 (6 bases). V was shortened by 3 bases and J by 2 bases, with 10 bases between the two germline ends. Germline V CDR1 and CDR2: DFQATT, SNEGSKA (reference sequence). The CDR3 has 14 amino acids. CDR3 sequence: CSASAGANTGELFF. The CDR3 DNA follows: TGCAGTGCTAGCGCAGGGGCAAACACCGGGGAGCTGTTTTTT.

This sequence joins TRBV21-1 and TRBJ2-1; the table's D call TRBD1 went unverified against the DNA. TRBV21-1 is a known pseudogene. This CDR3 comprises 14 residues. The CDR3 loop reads CANLTGQVGYEQFF. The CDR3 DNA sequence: TGTGCCAACCTAACGGGACAGGTCGGCTATGAGCAGTTCTTC.

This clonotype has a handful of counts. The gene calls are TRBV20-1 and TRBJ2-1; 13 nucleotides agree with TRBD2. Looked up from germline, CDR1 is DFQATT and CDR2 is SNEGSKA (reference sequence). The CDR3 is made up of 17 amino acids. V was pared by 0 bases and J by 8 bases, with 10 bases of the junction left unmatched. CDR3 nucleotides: TGCAGTGCTAGAGATTCGGGACTAGCGGGATCTTTTGATGAGCAGTTCTTC. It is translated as CSARDSGLAGSFDEQFF.

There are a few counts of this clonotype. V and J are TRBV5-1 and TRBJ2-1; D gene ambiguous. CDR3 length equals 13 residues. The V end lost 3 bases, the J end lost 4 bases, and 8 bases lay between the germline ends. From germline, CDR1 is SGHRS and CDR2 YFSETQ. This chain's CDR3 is CASSSLPYNEQFF. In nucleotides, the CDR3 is TGCGCCAGCAGCTCCCTCCCGTACAATGAGCAGTTCTTC.

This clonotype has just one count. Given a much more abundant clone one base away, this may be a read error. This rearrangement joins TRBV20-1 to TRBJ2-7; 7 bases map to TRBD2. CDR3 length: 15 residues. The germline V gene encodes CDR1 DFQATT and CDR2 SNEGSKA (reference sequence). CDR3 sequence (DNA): TGCAGTGCTAGAGAATTGGGGGGGTACTCCTACGAGCGGTACTTC. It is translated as CSARELGGYSYERYF.

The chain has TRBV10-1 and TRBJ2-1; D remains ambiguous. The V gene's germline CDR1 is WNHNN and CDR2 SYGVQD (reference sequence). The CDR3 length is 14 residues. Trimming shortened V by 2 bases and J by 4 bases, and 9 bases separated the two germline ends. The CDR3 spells CASSEHPGYNEQFF. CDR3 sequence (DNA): TGCGCCAGCAGTGAGCATCCAGGTTACAATGAGCAGTTCTTC.

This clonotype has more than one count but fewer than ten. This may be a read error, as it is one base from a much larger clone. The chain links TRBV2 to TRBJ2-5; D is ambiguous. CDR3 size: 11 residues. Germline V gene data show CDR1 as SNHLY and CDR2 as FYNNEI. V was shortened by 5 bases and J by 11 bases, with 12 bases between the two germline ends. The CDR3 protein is CASSQINEQYF. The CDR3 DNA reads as TGTGCCAGCAGTCAGATCAATGAGCAGTACTTC.

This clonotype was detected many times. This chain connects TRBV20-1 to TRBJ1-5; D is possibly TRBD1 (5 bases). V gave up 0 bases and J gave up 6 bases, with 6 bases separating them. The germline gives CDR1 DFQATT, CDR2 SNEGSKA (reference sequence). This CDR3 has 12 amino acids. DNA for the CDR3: TGCAGTGCTAGAGAGGGGGGTCAGCCCCAGCATTTT. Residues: CSAREGGQPQHF.

The CDR3 sequence is CASQGAGGVSYNEQFF. For the CDR3, the DNA is TGTGCCAGCCAAGGAGCGGGAGGGGTATCCTACAATGAGCAGTTCTTC. The rearrangement links TRBV6-5 to TRBJ2-1; 10 bases line up with TRBD2. The CDR3 is made up of 16 amino acids. Per germline, CDR1 MNHEY and CDR2 SVGAGI. The ends lost 8 bases at V and 1 base at J; junction bases unmatched: 8.

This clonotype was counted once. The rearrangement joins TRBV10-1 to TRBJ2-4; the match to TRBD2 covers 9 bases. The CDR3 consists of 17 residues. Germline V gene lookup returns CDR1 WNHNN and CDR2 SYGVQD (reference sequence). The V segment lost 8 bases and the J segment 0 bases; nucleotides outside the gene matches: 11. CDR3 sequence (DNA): TGCGCCAGCCGGGGCGGGAGGGTACTTCTAGCCAAAAACATTCAGTACTTC. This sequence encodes CASRGGRVLLAKNIQYF.

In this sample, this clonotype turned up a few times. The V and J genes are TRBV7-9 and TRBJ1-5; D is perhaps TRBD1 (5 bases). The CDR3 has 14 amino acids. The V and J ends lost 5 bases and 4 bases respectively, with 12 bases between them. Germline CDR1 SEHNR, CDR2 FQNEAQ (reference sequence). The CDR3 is CASSPDQGNQPQHF. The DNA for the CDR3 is TGTGCCAGCAGCCCAGATCAGGGTAATCAGCCCCAGCATTTT.

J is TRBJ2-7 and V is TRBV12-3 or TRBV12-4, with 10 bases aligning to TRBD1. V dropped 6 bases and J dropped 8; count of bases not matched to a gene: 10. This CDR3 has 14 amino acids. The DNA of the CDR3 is TGTGCCAGCAGCCGGACAGGGGGAGATTACAAGCAGTACTTC. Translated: CASSRTGGDYKQYF.

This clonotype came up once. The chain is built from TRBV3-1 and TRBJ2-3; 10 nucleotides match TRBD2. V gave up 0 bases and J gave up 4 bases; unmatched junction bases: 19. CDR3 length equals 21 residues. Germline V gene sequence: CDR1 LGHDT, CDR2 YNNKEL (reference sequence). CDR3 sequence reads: CASSQEKGGLAARKSSDTQYF. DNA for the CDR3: TGTGCCAGCAGCCAAGAGAAGGGCGGACTAGCGGCGAGAAAGAGCTCAGATACGCAGTATTTT.

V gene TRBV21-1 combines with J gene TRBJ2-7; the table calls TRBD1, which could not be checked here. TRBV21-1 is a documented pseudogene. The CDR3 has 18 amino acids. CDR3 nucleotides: TGTGCCAGCAGCAAAGCGCTTCCTGGGGGACACCTATCCTACGAGCAGTACTTC. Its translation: CASSKALPGGHLSYEQYF.

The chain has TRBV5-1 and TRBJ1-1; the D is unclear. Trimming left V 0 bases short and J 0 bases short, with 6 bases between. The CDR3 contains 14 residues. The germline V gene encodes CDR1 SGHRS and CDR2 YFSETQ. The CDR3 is CASSLEAVNTEAFF. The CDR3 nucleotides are TGCGCCAGCAGCTTGGAGGCAGTGAACACTGAAGCTTTCTTT.